The clone carrying this T cell receptor (beta chain) appeared a few times. Its antigen is unknown. The data originate from a study of T-cell reconstitution after alpha-beta-depleted transplantation in children. CDR1 is SGHRS, CDR2 YFSETQ, per germline. Trimming left V 7 bases short and J 0 bases short, with 7 bases between. The CDR3 is 13 amino acids. Study-wide findings and caveats: Certain patients had high TCRbeta diversity at day 60, and it came from recipient T cells and thymic progenitors that survived. Several hundred rapidly expanded clones from non-depleted graft cells reportedly supplied alpha-beta T cells about two months post-transplant. It was newly produced T cells that mostly accounted for T-cell counts and diversity one year after transplant.

Unique molecular identifiers were incorporated during preparation of the TCRbeta library. In TCRdb, the PCR reads were re-called with MiXCR into one record per CDR3 protein. This sample has some 840,000 distinct CDR3 sequences, with under 20% found just once. The sequences come from PBMCs, mostly from graft donor cells, collected 360 days after TCRalphabeta/CD19-depleted stem cell transplant. The chain is built from TRBV5-1 and TRBJ2-2, with a possible D match to TRBD1 (5 bases). The receptor was isolated from a male patient between 10 and 17 years old who had a stem cell transplant for acute lymphoblastic leukemia, so the T cells may come from the graft donor. CDR3 bases: TGCGCCAGCGGGGCCCCGAACACCGGGGAGCTGTTTTTT. Protein sequence: CASGAPNTGELFF.